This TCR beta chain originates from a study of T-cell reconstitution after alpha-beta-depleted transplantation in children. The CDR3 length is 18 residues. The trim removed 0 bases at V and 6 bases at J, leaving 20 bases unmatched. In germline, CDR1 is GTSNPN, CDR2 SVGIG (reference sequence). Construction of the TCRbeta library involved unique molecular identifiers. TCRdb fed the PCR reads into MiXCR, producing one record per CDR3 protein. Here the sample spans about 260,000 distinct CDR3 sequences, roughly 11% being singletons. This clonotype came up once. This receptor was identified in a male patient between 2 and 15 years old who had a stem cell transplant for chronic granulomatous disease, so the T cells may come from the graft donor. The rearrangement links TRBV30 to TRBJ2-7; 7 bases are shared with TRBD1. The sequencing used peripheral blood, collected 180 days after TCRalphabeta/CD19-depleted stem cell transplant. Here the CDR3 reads CAWSVRVGTDEIPSEQYF. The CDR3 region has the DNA TGTGCCTGGAGTGTAAGGGTAGGGACAGACGAAATACCTTCCGAGCAGTACTTC.